This T cell receptor (beta chain) was recorded in a study of T cell responses to AZD1222 COVID-19 vaccine. Per germline, CDR1 SEHNR and CDR2 FQNEAQ (reference sequence). Trimming took 2 bases from V and 5 from J, leaving 9 bases between them. The length of the CDR3 is 13 residues. Produced via immunoSEQ multiplex PCR; TCRdb's table is partial and in-frame only. The sample yields tens of thousands of clones, 92% seen once. This TCR derives from an adult who received the AZD1222 COVID-19 vaccine. The sequences come from peripheral blood, collected 28 days after the second AZD1222 dose. The chain employs TRBV7-9 and TRBJ1-1; D is undetermined. This chain's CDR3 is CASSLSGDTEAFF. CDR3 nucleotide sequence: TGTGCCAGCAGCTTAAGCGGGGATACTGAAGCTTTCTTT. Together with reference TRBV7-9 and TRBJ1-1, the CDR3 gives the full variable domain: DTGVSQNPRHKITKRGQNVTFRCDPISEHNRLYWYRQTLGQGPEFLTYFQNEAQLEKSRLLSDRFSAERPKGSFSTLEIQRTEQGDSAMYLCASSLSGDTEAFFGQGTRLTVV.